In its sample, the clone carrying this T cell receptor beta chain was seen a few times. Antigen specificity is unknown. This entry is derived from a study of beta chain features in type 1 diabetes. Study as a whole: Examination spanned fewer than 140,000,000 sorted cells from all samples.

The whole isolated RNA underwent reverse transcription, so sequencing captured expressed TCRB transcripts. Clones were read by immunoSEQ multiplex PCR, and TCRdb kept only the in-frame ones, dropping some. The table records more than 150,000 clones, 11% of them present only once. Overall study findings and caveats: Fewer insertions but more deletions were seen at VDJ junctions in type 1 diabetes patients.

CDR1 and CDR2 from the germline V gene are MNHEY and SVGAGI. The CDR3 totals 12 residues. V lost 7 bases, J lost 5 bases, and 12 bases lay in between. CD4+ naive, central memory, regulatory and stem cell-like memory subsets were isolated by sorting on CD45RO/CCR7/CD25/CD127/CD95/CD27. Sequenced input: central memory CD4+ T cells from blood. The chain has TRBV6-5 and TRBJ2-7; weak D call: TRBD1 (6 bases). This receptor was obtained from a man aged 18 to 30 in good health. In nucleotides, the CDR3 is TGTGCCAGCACTCAGGGGTCCGACGAGCAGTACTTC. It specifies CASTQGSDEQYF.